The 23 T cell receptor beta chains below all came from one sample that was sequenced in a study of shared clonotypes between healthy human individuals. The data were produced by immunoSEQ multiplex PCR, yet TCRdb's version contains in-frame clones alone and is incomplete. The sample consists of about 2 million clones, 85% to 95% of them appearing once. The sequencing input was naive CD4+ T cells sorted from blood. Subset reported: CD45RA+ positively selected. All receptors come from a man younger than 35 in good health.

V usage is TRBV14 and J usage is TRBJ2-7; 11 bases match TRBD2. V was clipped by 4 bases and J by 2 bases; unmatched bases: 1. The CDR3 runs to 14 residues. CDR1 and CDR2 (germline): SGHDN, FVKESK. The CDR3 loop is CASSPLAGAYEQYF. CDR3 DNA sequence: TGTGCCAGCAGCCCACTAGCGGGAGCCTACGAGCAGTACTTC.

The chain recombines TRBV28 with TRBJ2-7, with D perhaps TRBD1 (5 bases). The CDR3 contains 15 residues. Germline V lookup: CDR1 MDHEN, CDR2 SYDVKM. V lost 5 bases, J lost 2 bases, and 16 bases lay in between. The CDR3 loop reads CASSQPSARAYEQYF. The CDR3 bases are TGTGCCAGCAGTCAACCCTCTGCCAGGGCCTACGAGCAGTACTTC.

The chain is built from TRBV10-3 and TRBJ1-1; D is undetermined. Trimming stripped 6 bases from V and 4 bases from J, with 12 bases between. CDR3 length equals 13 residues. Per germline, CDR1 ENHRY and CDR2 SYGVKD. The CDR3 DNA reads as TGTGCCATCAGGGAGGGTCCTGCCACTGAAGCTTTCTTT. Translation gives CAIREGPATEAFF.

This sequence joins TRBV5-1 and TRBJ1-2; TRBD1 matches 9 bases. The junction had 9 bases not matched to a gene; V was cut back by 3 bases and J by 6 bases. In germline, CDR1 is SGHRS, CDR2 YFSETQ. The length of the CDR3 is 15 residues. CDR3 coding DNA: TGCGCCAGCAGCTCCACAGGGGGCGAGGTGGATGGCTACACCTTC. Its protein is CASSSTGGEVDGYTF.

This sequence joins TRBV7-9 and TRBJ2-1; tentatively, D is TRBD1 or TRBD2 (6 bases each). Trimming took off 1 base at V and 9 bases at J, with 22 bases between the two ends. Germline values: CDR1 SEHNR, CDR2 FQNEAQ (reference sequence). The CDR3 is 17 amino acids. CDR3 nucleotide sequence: TGTGCCAGCAGCTTAGGGGCTCGGTTAAACGGGGGCCGTGAGCAGTTCTTC. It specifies CASSLGARLNGGREQFF.

CDR3: CASSKVSRAGGNQPQHF. CDR3 bases: TGTGCCAGCAGCAAAGTTTCCAGGGCGGGGGGCAATCAGCCCCAGCATTTT. The rearrangement links TRBV21-1 to TRBJ1-5. TRBV21-1 is a documented pseudogene. CDR3 size: 17 residues.

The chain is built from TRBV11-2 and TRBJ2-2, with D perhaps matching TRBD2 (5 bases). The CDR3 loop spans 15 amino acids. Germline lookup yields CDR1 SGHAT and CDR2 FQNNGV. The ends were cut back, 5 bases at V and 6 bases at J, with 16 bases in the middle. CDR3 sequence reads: CASSRLLPGAGELFF. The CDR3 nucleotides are TGTGCCAGCAGCCGCCTGCTCCCCGGGGCCGGGGAGCTGTTTTTT.

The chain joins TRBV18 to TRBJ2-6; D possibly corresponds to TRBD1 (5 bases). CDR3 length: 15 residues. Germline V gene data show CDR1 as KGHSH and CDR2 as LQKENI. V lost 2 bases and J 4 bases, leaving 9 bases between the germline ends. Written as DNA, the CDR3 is TGTGCCAGCTCACCAGGGGCGTCCGGGGCCAACGTCCTGACTTTC. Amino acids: CASSPGASGANVLTF.

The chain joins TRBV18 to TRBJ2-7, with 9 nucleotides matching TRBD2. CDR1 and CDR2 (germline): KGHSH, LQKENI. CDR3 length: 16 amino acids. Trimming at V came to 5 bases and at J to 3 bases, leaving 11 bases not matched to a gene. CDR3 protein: CASSSVAGDRNYEQYF. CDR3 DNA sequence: TGTGCCAGCTCATCGGTAGCGGGAGATCGAAACTACGAGCAGTACTTC.

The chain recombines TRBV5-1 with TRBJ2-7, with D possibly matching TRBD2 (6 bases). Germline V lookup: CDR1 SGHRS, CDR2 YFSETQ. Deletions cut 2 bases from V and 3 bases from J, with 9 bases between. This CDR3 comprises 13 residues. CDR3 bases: TGCGCCAGCAGCTTCGGGAGAGACTACGAGCAGTACTTC. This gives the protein CASSFGRDYEQYF.

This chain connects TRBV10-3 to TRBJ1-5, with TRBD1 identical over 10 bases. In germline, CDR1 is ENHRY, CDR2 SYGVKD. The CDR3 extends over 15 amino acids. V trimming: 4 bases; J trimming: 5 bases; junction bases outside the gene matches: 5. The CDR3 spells CAISADRGPYQPQHF. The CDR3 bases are TGTGCCATCAGTGCTGACAGGGGGCCTTATCAGCCCCAGCATTTT.

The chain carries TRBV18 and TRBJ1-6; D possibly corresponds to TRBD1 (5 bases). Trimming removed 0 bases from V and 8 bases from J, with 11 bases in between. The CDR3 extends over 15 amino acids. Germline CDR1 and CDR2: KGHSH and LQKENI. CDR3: CASSPPGTGYSPLHF. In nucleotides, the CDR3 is TGTGCCAGCTCACCACCTGGGACGGGCTATTCACCCCTCCACTTT.

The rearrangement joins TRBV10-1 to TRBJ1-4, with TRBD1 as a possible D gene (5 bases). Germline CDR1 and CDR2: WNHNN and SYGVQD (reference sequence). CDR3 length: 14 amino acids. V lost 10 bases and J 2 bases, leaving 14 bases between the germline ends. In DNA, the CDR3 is TGCGCCAAAAAATTCGGGGCTACTAATGAAAAACTGTTTTTT. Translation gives CAKKFGATNEKLFF.

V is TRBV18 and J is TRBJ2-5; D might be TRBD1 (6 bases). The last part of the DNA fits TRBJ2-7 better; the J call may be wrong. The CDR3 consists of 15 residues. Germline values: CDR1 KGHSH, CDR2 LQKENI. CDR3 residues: CASSVGQSASDEQYF. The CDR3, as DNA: TGTGCCAGCTCAGTCGGACAGTCAGCATCCGACGAGCAGTACTTC.

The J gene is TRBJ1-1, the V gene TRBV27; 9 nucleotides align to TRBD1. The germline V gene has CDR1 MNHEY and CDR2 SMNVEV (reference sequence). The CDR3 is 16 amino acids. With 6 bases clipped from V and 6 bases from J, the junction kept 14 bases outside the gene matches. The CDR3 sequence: CASRNPQGASGAEAFF. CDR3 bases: TGTGCCAGCAGGAACCCACAGGGGGCTTCAGGGGCTGAAGCTTTCTTT.

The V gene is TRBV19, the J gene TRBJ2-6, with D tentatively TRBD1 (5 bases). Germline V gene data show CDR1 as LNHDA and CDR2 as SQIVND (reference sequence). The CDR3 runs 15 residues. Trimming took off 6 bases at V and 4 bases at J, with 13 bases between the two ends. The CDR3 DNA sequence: TGTGCCAGTAGGGGTCAGGGCCTCGGGGCCAACGTCCTGACTTTC. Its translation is CASRGQGLGANVLTF. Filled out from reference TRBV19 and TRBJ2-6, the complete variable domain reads DGGITQSPKYLFRKEGQNVTLSCEQNLNHDAMYWYRQDPGQGLRLIYYSQIVNDFQKGDIAEGYSVSREKKESFPLTVTSAQKNPTAFYLCASRGQGLGANVLTFGAGSRLTVL.

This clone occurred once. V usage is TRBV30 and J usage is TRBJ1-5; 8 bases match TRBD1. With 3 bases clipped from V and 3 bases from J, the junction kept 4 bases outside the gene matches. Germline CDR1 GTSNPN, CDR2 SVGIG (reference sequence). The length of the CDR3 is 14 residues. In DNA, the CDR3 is TGTGCCTGGAGAGGGCAGGGGGCCAATCAGCCCCAGCATTTT. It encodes CAWRGQGANQPQHF.

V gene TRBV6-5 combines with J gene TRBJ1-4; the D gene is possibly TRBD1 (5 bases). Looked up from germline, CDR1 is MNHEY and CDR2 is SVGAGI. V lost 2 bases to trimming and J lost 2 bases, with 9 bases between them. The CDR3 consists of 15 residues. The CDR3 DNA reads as TGTGCCAGCAGTTACATCGGGGGGACTAATGAAAAACTGTTTTTT. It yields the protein CASSYIGGTNEKLFF.

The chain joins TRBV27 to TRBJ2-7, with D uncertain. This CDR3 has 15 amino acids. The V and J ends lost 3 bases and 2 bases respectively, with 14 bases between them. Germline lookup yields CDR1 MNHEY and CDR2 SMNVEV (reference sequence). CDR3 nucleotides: TGTGCCAGCAGTTTCTCGATGATCTCAACCTACGAGCAGTACTTC. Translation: CASSFSMISTYEQYF.

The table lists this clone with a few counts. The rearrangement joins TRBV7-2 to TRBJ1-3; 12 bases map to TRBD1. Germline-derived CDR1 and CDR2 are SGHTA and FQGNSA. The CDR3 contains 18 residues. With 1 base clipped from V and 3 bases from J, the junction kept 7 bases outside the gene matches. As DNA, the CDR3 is TGTGCCAGCAGCTTAGTAGGGGACAGGGGGCCCAATGGAAACACCATATATTTT. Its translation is CASSLVGDRGPNGNTIYF.

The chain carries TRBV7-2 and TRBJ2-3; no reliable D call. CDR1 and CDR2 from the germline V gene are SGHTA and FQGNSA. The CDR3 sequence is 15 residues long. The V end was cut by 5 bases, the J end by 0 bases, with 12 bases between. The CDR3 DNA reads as TGTGCCAGCAGCCAATTTTATTCTAGCACAGATACGCAGTATTTT. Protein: CASSQFYSSTDTQYF.

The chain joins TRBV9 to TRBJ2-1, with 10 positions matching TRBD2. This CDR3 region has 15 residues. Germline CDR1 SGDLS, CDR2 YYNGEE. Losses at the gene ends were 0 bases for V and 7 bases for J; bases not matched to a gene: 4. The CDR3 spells CASSVGPSGGNEQFF. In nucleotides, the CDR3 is TGTGCCAGCAGCGTAGGGCCTAGCGGGGGAAATGAGCAGTTCTTC.

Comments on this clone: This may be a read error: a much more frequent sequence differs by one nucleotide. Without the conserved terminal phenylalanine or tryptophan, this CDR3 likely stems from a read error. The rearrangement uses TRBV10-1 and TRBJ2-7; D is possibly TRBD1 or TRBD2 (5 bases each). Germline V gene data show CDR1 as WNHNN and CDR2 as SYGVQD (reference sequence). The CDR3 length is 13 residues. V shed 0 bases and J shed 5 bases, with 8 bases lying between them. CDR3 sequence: CASSESGVDEQYL. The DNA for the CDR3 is TGCGCCAGCAGTGAGTCGGGGGTAGACGAGCAGTACCTC.